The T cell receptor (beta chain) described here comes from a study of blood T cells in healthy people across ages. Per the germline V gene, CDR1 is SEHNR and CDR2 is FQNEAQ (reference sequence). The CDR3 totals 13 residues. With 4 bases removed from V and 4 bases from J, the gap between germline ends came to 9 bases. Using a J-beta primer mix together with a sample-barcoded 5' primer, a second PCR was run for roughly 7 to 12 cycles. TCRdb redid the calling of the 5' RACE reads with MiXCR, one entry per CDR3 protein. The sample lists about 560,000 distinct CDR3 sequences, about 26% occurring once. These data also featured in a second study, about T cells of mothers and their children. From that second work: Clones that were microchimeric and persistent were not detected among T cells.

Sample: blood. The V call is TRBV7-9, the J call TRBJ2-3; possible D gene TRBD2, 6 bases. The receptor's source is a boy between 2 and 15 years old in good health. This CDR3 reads CASSWGEADTQYF. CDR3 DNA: TGTGCCAGCAGCTGGGGGGAGGCAGATACGCAGTATTTT. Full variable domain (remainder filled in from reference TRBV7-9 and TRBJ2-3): DTGVSQNPRHKITKRGQNVTFRCDPISEHNRLYWYRQTLGQGPEFLTYFQNEAQLEKSRLLSDRFSAERPKGSFSTLEIQRTEQGDSAMYLCASSWGEADTQYFGPGTRLTVL.